This T cell receptor beta chain was sequenced for a study of high-grade serous ovarian cancer treatment subgroups. Tumor tissue was taken before any definitive surgery or chemotherapy was given. The CDR3 is 16 amino acids. Trimming removed 1 base at V and 3 bases at J, with 14 bases between. The germline V gene has CDR1 SGHTA and CDR2 FQGNSA. The protocol was immunoSEQ multiplex PCR, while the TCRdb copy is restricted to in-frame clones and leaves out a portion. Among more than 9,500 clones listed, roughly 88% were seen once. The chain employs TRBV7-2 and TRBJ2-3; D unclear. The sequenced sample consisted of tumor tissue. This TCR was recovered from a human donor with high-grade serous ovarian cancer. CDR3 bases: TGTGCCAGCAGCTTAGGGGGTAGCCCTTTAACAGATACGCAGTATTTT. Amino acid sequence: CASSLGGSPLTDTQYF.